The rows below give T cell receptor beta chains drawn from one sample of a study of OX40 agonist ivuxolimab in advanced cancers. Sequenced by immunoSEQ multiplex PCR; TCRdb stores in-frame clones only, minus some. The data contain about 40,000 clones, 70% to 90% of them seen just once; the ten biggest clones take up around 12%. Here the sequenced sample was CD4+ or CD8+ T cells sorted from blood, taken in a trial of the OX40 agonist ivuxolimab. These receptor sequences come from an adult with an advanced solid tumor such as melanoma, head and neck, liver or kidney cancer. CDR3s include the opening cysteine and the closing phenylalanine or tryptophan. Each record gives: J gene, clone size, V gene, D gene, CDR3 protein, CDR3 DNA. A D gene is named only where the DNA matches it firmly. Only part of the rows carry a size: once, few, many, or a class if the clone is expanded.

TRBJ2-5	NA	TRBV4-1	NA	CASSQGHSETQYF	TGCGCCAGCAGCCAGGGCCATTCTGAGACCCAGTACTTC
TRBJ2-3	once	TRBV6-5	NA	CASTLRGGAPDTQYF	TGTGCCAGCACCCTGAGGGGCGGCGCCCCAGATACGCAGTATTTT
TRBJ1-2	NA	TRBV6-1	TRBD1	CASSEAGQGGFDGYTF	TGTGCCAGCAGTGAAGCGGGACAGGGCGGTTTCGATGGCTACACCTTC
TRBJ2-1	NA	TRBV7-9	TRBD2	CASSSPGLADNEQFF	TGTGCCAGCAGCTCCCCCGGACTAGCAGACAATGAGCAGTTCTTC
TRBJ2-7	NA	TRBV29-1	NA	CSVEALDGEQYF	TGCAGCGTTGAAGCCCTCGACGGCGAGCAGTACTTC
TRBJ1-4	NA	TRBV7-9	NA	CASSPRHGGEDEKLFF	TGTGCCAGCAGCCCGCGCCATGGAGGGGAGGATGAAAAACTGTTTTTT
TRBJ2-1	NA	TRBV28	TRBD2	CASSVRTRSDEQFF	TGTGCCAGCAGTGTCCGGACTAGGTCGGATGAGCAGTTCTTC
TRBJ2-7	NA	TRBV6-4	TRBD2	CASSEGGISYEQYF	TGTGCCAGCAGTGAGGGGGGGATTTCCTACGAGCAGTACTTC
TRBJ2-3	NA	TRBV28	TRBD2	CASSLLLAGDGDTQYF	TGTGCCAGCAGTTTATTACTAGCGGGAGACGGAGATACGCAGTATTTT
TRBJ1-5	NA	TRBV10-2	TRBD1	CASRGQGYNQPQHF	TGCGCCAGCAGGGGACAGGGATACAATCAGCCCCAGCATTTT
TRBJ1-2	NA	TRBV21-1	NA	CASSPRTEPLFNYGYTF	TGTGCCAGCAGCCCCCGGACAGAACCCTTATTTAACTATGGCTACACCTTC
TRBJ2-1	NA	TRBV19	NA	CASSIGERFSYNEQFF	TGTGCCAGTAGTATAGGGGAGAGGTTCTCCTACAATGAGCAGTTCTTC
TRBJ2-1	NA	TRBV27	TRBD1	CASSLGTGNHNEQFF	TGTGCCAGCAGTTTAGGGACAGGGAACCACAATGAGCAGTTCTTC
TRBJ2-7	NA	TRBV5-4	NA	CASSTHDLYEQYF	TGTGCCAGCAGCACACACGACCTCTACGAGCAGTACTTC
TRBJ2-7	NA	TRBV27	TRBD2	CASSVGLAARREQYF	TGTGCCAGCAGTGTCGGACTAGCGGCCCGTCGCGAGCAGTACTTC
TRBJ1-4	NA	TRBV6-6	TRBD1	CASSWRGQPNEKLFF	TGTGCCAGCAGTTGGAGGGGACAGCCTAATGAAAAACTGTTTTTT
TRBJ2-1	NA	TRBV2	NA	CARTGNRSYNEQFF	TGTGCCCGTACCGGGAATCGCTCCTACAATGAGCAGTTCTTC
TRBJ2-7	NA	TRBV28	TRBD1	CASSFTGVSYEQYF	TGTGCCAGCAGTTTTACAGGGGTTAGCTACGAGCAGTACTTC
TRBJ2-7	NA	TRBV6-6	NA	CASSSIYEQYF	TGTGCCAGCAGCTCAATTTACGAGCAGTACTTC
TRBJ2-7	NA	TRBV30	NA	CAGGGPKYEQYF	TGTGCCGGCGGCGGCCCTAAGTACGAGCAGTACTTC
TRBJ2-3	NA	TRBV30	TRBD1	CAWKTGGFDTQYF	TGTGCCTGGAAGACAGGGGGCTTTGATACGCAGTATTTT
TRBJ2-5	NA	TRBV11-3	NA	CASSHSYGQETQYF	TGTGCCAGCAGTCACTCTTATGGACAAGAGACCCAGTACTTC
TRBJ2-7	NA	TRBV5-6	NA	CASSLVSSYEQYF	TGTGCCAGCAGCTTAGTCAGTTCCTACGAGCAGTACTTC
TRBJ1-1	once	TRBV27	NA	CASSGPGHVNTEAFF	TGTGCCAGCAGTGGGCCGGGACACGTGAACACTGAAGCTTTCTTT
TRBJ2-7	NA	TRBV11-2	NA	CASSLDRSEQYF	TGTGCCAGCAGCTTAGATAGGAGTGAGCAGTACTTC
TRBJ2-2	NA	TRBV11-2	NA	CASSLVLDGELFF	TGTGCCAGCAGCTTGGTGTTGGACGGGGAGCTGTTTTTT
TRBJ2-1	NA	TRBV5-4	NA	CASSGVIGSGYNEQFF	TGTGCCAGCAGCGGCGTGATAGGCAGCGGCTACAATGAGCAGTTCTTC
TRBJ1-4	NA	TRBV6-5	NA	CASGFSGHEKLFF	TGTGCCAGCGGATTTTCCGGTCATGAAAAACTGTTTTTT
TRBJ1-2	NA	TRBV6-1	TRBD1	CASSSYRGYYGYTF	TGTGCCAGCAGTTCCTACAGGGGCTACTATGGCTACACCTTC
TRBJ2-5	NA	TRBV7-2	NA	CASSFGPGNQETQYF	NA
TRBJ1-2	once	TRBV4-2	NA	CASSEDHGYTF	TGTGCCAGCAGCGAGGATCATGGCTACACCTTC
TRBJ2-7	NA	TRBV30	NA	CAWADSPYEQYF	TGTGCCTGGGCGGACTCACCCTACGAGCAGTACTTC
TRBJ2-6	NA	TRBV13	TRBD1	CASSLGGTGTSGANVLTF	TGTGCCAGCAGCTTAGGTGGGACAGGGACATCTGGGGCCAACGTCCTGACTTTC
TRBJ2-1	NA	TRBV29-1	TRBD2	CSVECRTSGGWKGQFF	TGCAGCGTTGAGTGCAGGACTAGCGGTGGGTGGAAAGGGCAGTTCTTC
TRBJ1-1	NA	TRBV25-1	NA	CASTPGGEDDTEAFF	TGTGCCAGCACCCCGGGGGGGGAGGACGACACTGAAGCTTTCTTT
TRBJ2-7	NA	TRBV19	NA	CASSIGSGRSSYEQYF	TGTGCCAGTAGTATTGGATCAGGCCGGAGCTCCTACGAGCAGTACTTC
TRBJ2-7	NA	TRBV5-4	NA	CASSLGPEGAYEQYF	TGTGCCAGCAGCTTAGGGCCGGAGGGAGCCTACGAGCAGTACTTC
TRBJ1-4	NA	TRBV29-1	NA	CSAGDTNEKLFF	TGCAGCGCCGGGGACACTAATGAAAAACTGTTTTTT
TRBJ2-1	NA	TRBV5-1	NA	CASTQTGGVYNNEQFF	TGCGCCAGCACTCAAACAGGGGGGGTTTACAACAATGAGCAGTTCTTC
TRBJ2-7	NA	TRBV14	NA	CASSYTGTASGWAEQYF	TGTGCCAGCAGCTATACAGGGACGGCGTCCGGATGGGCCGAGCAGTACTTC
TRBJ2-3	few	TRBV11-2	TRBD2	CASSARLAGDDTQYF	TGTGCCAGCAGCGCCAGACTAGCGGGGGATGATACGCAGTATTTT
TRBJ1-5	NA	TRBV7-2	NA	CASSPGGRVNQPQHF	TGTGCCAGCAGCCCCGGGGGCAGGGTGAATCAGCCCCAGCATTTT
TRBJ1-1	NA	TRBV4-2	NA	CASSQGPTEAFF	TGTGCCAGCAGCCAAGGGCCAACTGAAGCTTTCTTT
TRBJ1-2	NA	TRBV6-6	NA	CASSHSMGGYTF	TGTGCCAGCAGCCACTCTATGGGGGGCTACACCTTC
TRBJ2-7	NA	TRBV19	NA	CASSKNSYEQYF	TGTGCCAGTAGTAAGAACAGCTACGAGCAGTACTTC
TRBJ2-7	NA	TRBV10-2	NA	CASSERGSHEQYF	TGCGCCAGCAGTGAAAGGGGCTCCCACGAGCAGTACTTC
TRBJ2-1	few	TRBV28	NA	CASIGAGAEQFF	TGTGCCAGCATTGGGGCTGGAGCTGAGCAGTTCTTC
TRBJ2-7	NA	TRBV10-3	TRBD2	CAIRATSKGEQYF	TGTGCCATCAGGGCGACTAGCAAAGGCGAGCAGTACTTC
TRBJ1-1	NA	TRBV7-9	NA	CASSFDIGRPAFF	TGTGCCAGCAGCTTTGATATAGGGCGGCCGGCTTTCTTT
TRBJ2-7	NA	TRBV4-1	TRBD2	CASSQEGLAAYEQYF	TGCGCCAGCAGCCAAGAAGGACTAGCGGCCTACGAGCAGTACTTC
TRBJ2-3	NA	TRBV13	NA	CASSLAEVEADTQYF	TGTGCCAGCAGCTTAGCCGAGGTGGAGGCAGATACGCAGTATTTT
TRBJ2-4	NA	TRBV7-9	NA	CASSLVGQPLGAKNIQYF	TGTGCCAGCAGCTTAGTGGGACAACCACTAGGGGCCAAAAACATTCAGTACTTC
TRBJ2-7	NA	TRBV5-8	NA	CASSLVRGETYEQYF	TGTGCCAGCAGCTTGGTCCGGGGCGAGACCTACGAGCAGTACTTC
TRBJ1-2	NA	TRBV9	NA	CASSFQGYGYTF	TGTGCCAGCAGCTTCCAGGGCTATGGCTACACCTTC
TRBJ1-1	NA	TRBV5-6	NA	CASSLDGGTEAFF	TGTGCCAGCAGCTTGGATGGCGGGACTGAAGCTTTCTTT
TRBJ2-7	NA	TRBV27	NA	CASSLRAGIYEQYF	TGTGCCAGCAGTTTACGGGCAGGGATCTACGAGCAGTACTTC
TRBJ1-1	NA	TRBV6-4	NA	CASSEGPYTEAFF	TGTGCCAGCAGCGAGGGCCCTTACACTGAAGCTTTCTTT
TRBJ2-1	NA	TRBV5-1	NA	CASSPAGRFQGWGEQFF	TGCGCCAGCAGCCCGGCGGGGCGGTTTCAGGGGTGGGGTGAGCAGTTCTTC
TRBJ1-1	NA	TRBV6-6	TRBD1	CASSNTGGNEAFF	TGTGCCAGCAGTAACACAGGGGGCAATGAAGCTTTCTTT
TRBJ2-7	NA	TRBV6-5	TRBD2	CASRLAERSYEQYF	TGTGCCAGCAGGCTAGCGGAACGCTCCTACGAGCAGTACTTC